A selection of T cell receptor beta chains follows, all from one sample in a study of control samples from healthy donors and cancer patients. The method was immunoSEQ multiplex PCR; TCRdb's version includes in-frame clones alone and lacks a portion of them. This table holds more than 150,000 clones, 80% to 95% found once. Sequenced: blood. Receptors originate from a woman aged 25 to 39 in good health. CDR3s include the opening cysteine and the closing phenylalanine or tryptophan. D genes are given only for firm matches. The size field is filled for only some rows; it gives once, few, many or a size class.

clone_size d_call j_call cdr3_length v_call cdr3_nt cdr3_aa
NA TRBD1 TRBJ1-2 15 TRBV5-6 TGTGCCAGCAGACGCGGGACAGGGTTGACCTATGGCTACACCTTC CASRRGTGLTYGYTF
NA NA TRBJ2-3 13 TRBV11-1 TGTGCCAGCAGCTCGACTAGCACAGATACGCAGTATTTT CASSSTSTDTQYF
NA TRBD2 TRBJ2-1 14 TRBV5-4 TGTGCCAGCAGCCCGCTAGCGGGAGGGGGTGAGCAGTTCTTC CASSPLAGGGEQFF
NA TRBD1 TRBJ1-4 15 TRBV27 TGTGCCAGCAGTCCTCCCCCTGGACAGGGGGAAAAACTGTTTTTT CASSPPPGQGEKLFF
few NA TRBJ2-7 13 TRBV2 TGTGCCAGCATGGTAGGCGGTCTCCTAGGGCAGTACTTC CASMVGGLLGQYF
NA NA TRBJ2-3 14 TRBV7-2 TGTGCCAGCAGCTTATGGGGTAGCACAGATACGCAGTATTTT CASSLWGSTDTQYF
NA TRBD1 TRBJ2-7 15 TRBV2 TGTGCCAGCAGTTTTGACAGGGGGCTCTCCTACGAGCAGTACTTC CASSFDRGLSYEQYF
NA NA TRBJ1-6 14 TRBV15 TGTGCCACCAGCAGAGATGAGGAAAATTCACCCCTCCACTTT CATSRDEENSPLHF
NA NA TRBJ2-1 13 TRBV5-1 TGCGCCAGCAGCTTGGTGCGAGCTTCAGAGCAGTTCTTC CASSLVRASEQFF
NA NA TRBJ2-2 14 TRBV3-1/TRBV3-2 TGTGCCAGCAGCCTCCTTTCGGCTCCCGGGGAGCTGTTTTTT CASSLLSAPGELFF
NA NA TRBJ1-3 17 TRBV2 TGTGCCAGCATTCCCGAGGAGGGGCTAAACTCTGGAAACACCATATATTTT CASIPEEGLNSGNTIYF
NA NA TRBJ1-4 16 TRBV3-1/TRBV3-2 TGTGCCAGCAGCCAAGATAGGGCAGGGCCTAATGAAAAACTGTTTTTT CASSQDRAGPNEKLFF
NA NA TRBJ1-5 16 TRBV6-1 TGTGCCAGCAGTGAACTTGGGGGTTTGAGCAATCAGCCCCAGCATTTT CASSELGGLSNQPQHF
NA TRBD2 TRBJ2-7 21 TRBV3-1/TRBV3-2 TGTGCCAGCAGCCAAGAATCCGTCTTTGGGCTAGCGGGAGGGCGACACTACGAGCAGTACTTC CASSQESVFGLAGGRHYEQYF
NA NA TRBJ1-1 14 TRBV5-4 TGTGCCAGCAGCTTGGCGTCAGGGCCCACTGAAGCTTTCTTT CASSLASGPTEAFF
NA TRBD2 TRBJ2-1 17 TRBV29-1 TGCAGCGTTGAAGGGGGGGGAGCGTCGACCTCCTACAATGAGCAGTTCTTC CSVEGGGASTSYNEQFF
NA NA TRBJ2-1 15 TRBV6-5 TGTGCCAGCAGAACTGACAAACTATCCTACAATGAGCAGTTCTTC CASRTDKLSYNEQFF
NA NA TRBJ2-3 14 TRBV6-5 TGTGCCAGCGGAACAGGACCTAGCACAGATACGCAGTATTTT CASGTGPSTDTQYF
NA NA TRBJ2-7 11 TRBV27 TGTGCCAGCAGTTCCACCTACGAGCAGTACTTC CASSSTYEQYF
NA TRBD2 TRBJ2-2 18 TRBV11-3 TGTGCCAGCAGCCCACGCCGACTAGCGGGAGGGGGCACCGGGGAGCTGTTTTTT CASSPRRLAGGGTGELFF
NA TRBD1 TRBJ2-1 14 TRBV5-6 TGTGCCAGCAGGGGGGACAGACCCTACAATGAGCAGTTCTTC CASRGDRPYNEQFF
NA NA TRBJ1-5 14 TRBV28 TGTGCCAGCACGAACATCTACGGCAATCAGCCCCAGCATTTT CASTNIYGNQPQHF
NA NA TRBJ1-3 15 TRBV25-1 TGTGCCAGCAGGACTGGAGCGGGGGCTGGAAACACCATATATTTT CASRTGAGAGNTIYF
NA NA TRBJ1-6 15 TRBV11-2 TGTGCCAGCAGCTTAATGACGGAGGGGTCTTCACCCCTCCACTTT CASSLMTEGSSPLHF
NA NA TRBJ1-1 15 TRBV6-6 TGTGCCAGCAGTTACGGGGCAGGGAGAGGCACTGAAGCTTTCTTT CASSYGAGRGTEAFF
NA NA TRBJ2-1 13 TRBV12-3/TRBV12-4 TGTGCCAGCAGTTTAGACAGCTACAATGAGCAGTTCTTC CASSLDSYNEQFF
NA NA TRBJ1-2 16 TRBV4-1 TGCGCCAGCAGCCTCAGAGAGGATCCGGGAAGCTATGGCTACACCTTC CASSLREDPGSYGYTF
NA TRBD2 TRBJ2-7 16 TRBV28 TGTGCCAGCAGATCCGGGACTAGCGGGGTGTCAACTGAGCAGTACTTC CASRSGTSGVSTEQYF
NA TRBD1 TRBJ1-4 15 TRBV28 TGTGCCAGCAGTATACGACAGGGAAACACTGAAAAACTGTTTTTT CASSIRQGNTEKLFF
NA NA TRBJ2-3 16 TRBV11-2 TGTGCCAGCAGCTTAGGCCGCCTAGGACGCACAGATACGCAGTATTTT CASSLGRLGRTDTQYF
NA TRBD1 TRBJ1-3 15 TRBV15 TGTGCCACCAGCTTACCGACAGGGTTTGGAAACACCATATATTTT CATSLPTGFGNTIYF
NA NA TRBJ1-2 16 TRBV5-6 TGTGCCAGCAGCTTGGACGCGCGAGGGGTGGGACGGGGCTACACCTTC CASSLDARGVGRGYTF
NA TRBD1 TRBJ1-5 15 TRBV4-1 TGCGCCAGCAGCCAAGATTGGACAGGTCCTCAGCCCCAGCATTTT CASSQDWTGPQPQHF
NA NA TRBJ1-4 14 TRBV27 TGTGCCAGCAGTCTGTGGGGAGGGGCTGAAAAACTGTTTTTT CASSLWGGAEKLFF
NA NA TRBJ2-7 16 TRBV5-1 TGCGCCAGCAGCCAGCAGGACAGCCTATTATCCTACGAGCAGTACTTC CASSQQDSLLSYEQYF
NA TRBD1 TRBJ1-5 16 TRBV28 TGTGCCAGCAGTTCACCCGGGACAGAAGGAATGGGGTCCCAGCATTTT CASSSPGTEGMGSQHF
NA TRBD1 TRBJ2-2 16 TRBV5-3 TGTGCCAGAAGCTTCTCCGGGACAGAGAACACCGGGGAGCTGTTTTTT CARSFSGTENTGELFF
NA TRBD2 TRBJ2-7 17 TRBV3-1/TRBV3-2 TGTGCCAGCAGCCATGGGGGGCTGGGACTAGACAGCTACGAGCAGTACTTC CASSHGGLGLDSYEQYF
few NA TRBJ2-4 13 TRBV6-4 TGTGCCAGCAGTGAGGGGGCGCAAAACATTCAGTACTTC CASSEGAQNIQYF
NA NA TRBJ1-2 14 TRBV6-2/TRBV6-3 TGTGCCAGCAGTCCCGCTCGTGTGACATATGGCTACACCTTC CASSPARVTYGYTF
once NA TRBJ2-1 16 TRBV5-4 TGTGCCAGCAGCTTGGGGGTCGGGACTTCCTACAATGAGCAGTTCTTC CASSLGVGTSYNEQFF
NA TRBD1 TRBJ2-1 13 TRBV19 TGTGCCAGTAGTAAGACAGGGGGTAGTGAGCAGTTCTTC CASSKTGGSEQFF
NA NA TRBJ2-7 14 TRBV18 TGTGCCAGCTCACCACCGGAGGCGGGCTACGAGCAGTACTTC CASSPPEAGYEQYF
few TRBD1 TRBJ1-3 15 TRBV4-1 TGCGCCAGCAGCCAGTACGGACAGGGGAGAAACACCATATATTTT CASSQYGQGRNTIYF